This entry lists 6 T cell receptor beta chains sequenced from one sample in a study of T cell changes during pregnancy in multiple sclerosis. Repertoires were generated with immunoSEQ multiplex PCR, while TCRdb's copy carries only in-frame clones and drops some. The repertoire holds fewer than 50,000 clones, with about 90% as singletons. The sample here was CD4+ T cells from peripheral blood mononuclear cells, taken in the second trimester of pregnancy. Every receptor here comes from a female donor in good health, enrolled as a control in a pregnancy study.

A note on this clone: One end of the junction does not line up with germline, which may come from a read error. The CDR3 protein is CASSESQRDKIF. Written as DNA, the CDR3 is TGTGCCAGCAGTGAAAGTCAACGAGACAAGATCTTC. The rearrangement links TRBV6-1 to TRBJ2-1, with D uncertain. The CDR3 is made up of 12 amino acids. Germline-derived CDR1 and CDR2 are MNHNS and SASEGT.

The V call is TRBV30, the J call TRBJ1-1; 7 bases fit TRBD1. J lost 1 base, V lost 4 bases, and 3 bases had no gene match. The germline CDR1 and CDR2 sequences are GTSNPN and SVGIG (reference sequence). CDR3 length equals 13 residues. For the CDR3, the DNA is TGTGCCTGGACAGGGGGTCCGAACACTGAAGCTTTCTTT. Translating gives CAWTGGPNTEAFF.

The genes are TRBV30 and TRBJ1-5; D might be TRBD1 (6 bases). V lost 6 bases and J 5 bases, leaving 14 bases between the germline ends. This CDR3 comprises 13 residues. Germline assignment: CDR1 GTSNPN and CDR2 SVGIG (reference sequence). The CDR3 reads CACNYGGDQPQHF. DNA for the CDR3: TGTGCCTGTAATTATGGGGGCGATCAGCCCCAGCATTTT.

This clone was recorded once. The rearrangement joins TRBV5-8 to TRBJ1-3, with a possible D match to TRBD1 (6 bases). The CDR3 consists of 13 residues. CDR1 SGHTS and CDR2 YDEGEE come from the germline V gene. The V gene lost 3 bases and the J gene lost 4 bases, with 8 bases spanning the gap. The CDR3 spells CASSSDRGNTIYF. Written as DNA, the CDR3 is TGTGCCAGCAGCTCCGACAGGGGAAACACCATATATTTT.

This clone was recorded a few times. The chain joins TRBV9 to TRBJ1-2, with a tentative D call TRBD1 (6 bases). The CDR3 covers 13 residues. Germline CDR1 and CDR2: SGDLS and YYNGEE. Trimming removed 2 bases at V and 6 bases at J, with 11 bases between. The CDR3 DNA follows: TGTGCCAGCAGCGTCACAGGGAAGCATGGCTACACCTTC. This codes for CASSVTGKHGYTF. The entire variable domain, with the rest obtained from reference TRBV9 and TRBJ1-2, is as follows: DSGVTQTPKHLITATGQRVTLRCSPRSGDLSVYWYQQSLDQGLQFLIQYYNGEERAKGNILERFSAQQFPDLHSELNLSSLELGDSALYFCASSVTGKHGYTFGSGTRLTVV.

The chain employs TRBV7-2 and TRBJ2-1; 9 bases are a match to TRBD1. The CDR3 is 14 residues long. Germline assignment: CDR1 SGHTA and CDR2 FQGNSA. V dropped 1 base and J dropped 9; count of bases not matched to a gene: 4. CDR3 sequence: CASSLGDRAGEQFF. CDR3 nucleotides: TGTGCCAGCAGCTTAGGGGACAGGGCGGGTGAGCAGTTCTTC.